Below, 10 T cell receptor beta chains from the same sample are listed, as sequenced in a study of cytomegalovirus exposure and HLA in healthy donors. TCRdb keeps only in-frame clones here, not all; method: immunoSEQ multiplex PCR. There are approximately 200,000 clones in the sample; approximately 80% occur only once, and roughly 13% lies in the top ten. What was sequenced was PBMCs. The receptor set was obtained from a woman aged 30 to 39 in good health and CMV-seropositive.

This clone occurred a few times. This chain uses TRBV18 with TRBJ1-2, with D maybe TRBD1 (5 bases). Trimming took 5 bases from V and 7 from J, leaving 11 bases between them. The CDR3 is made up of 12 amino acids. The germline gives CDR1 KGHSH, CDR2 LQKENI. This chain's CDR3 is CASSGLQGGYTF. The CDR3 DNA reads as TGTGCCAGCTCAGGCTTGCAGGGTGGCTACACCTTC.

The chain couples TRBV10-3 to TRBJ2-7, with TRBD2 matching 7 bases. V gave up 10 bases and J gave up 4 bases; unmatched junction bases: 16. This CDR3 contains 15 residues. Germline CDR1 is ENHRY and CDR2 is SYGVKD. CDR3 nucleotide sequence: TGTGCCACCCGCGGGGGAGTAGGGGAGATATACGAGCAGTACTTC. Residues: CATRGGVGEIYEQYF.

V is TRBV9 and J is TRBJ2-1, with 12 nucleotides matching TRBD2. The CDR3 runs 15 residues. With V trimmed by 4 bases and J by 5 bases, 4 bases remained unmatched. Germline CDR1 reads SGDLS; CDR2 reads YYNGEE. The CDR3 loop reads CASSPRLAGDNEQFF. The CDR3, as DNA: TGTGCCAGCAGCCCCCGACTAGCGGGAGACAATGAGCAGTTCTTC.

The chain uses TRBV27 and TRBJ2-6, with D possibly matching TRBD2 (6 bases). V dropped 8 bases and J dropped 0 bases, with 17 bases sitting between them. Germline loops: CDR1 MNHEY, CDR2 SMNVEV (reference sequence). This CDR3 is 17 amino acids long. The CDR3 loop reads CASRRDPRGSGANVLTF. CDR3 DNA: TGTGCCAGCCGGCGGGACCCTAGGGGCTCTGGGGCCAACGTCCTGACTTTC.

This clone was detected only a few times. DNA of the CDR3: TGTGCCAGGACCTTGGGGGGTACTGAAGCTTTCTTT. Translating it yields CARTLGGTEAFF. The genes are TRBV2 and TRBJ1-1; tentatively, D is TRBD1 (5 bases). The CDR3 spans 12 residues. Deletions cut 9 bases from V and 5 bases from J, with 13 bases between. CDR1 SNHLY and CDR2 FYNNEI come from the germline V gene.

This chain connects TRBV6-1 to TRBJ2-5; 12 nucleotides match TRBD2. V was pared by 7 bases and J by 5 bases, with 8 bases of the junction left unmatched. CDR1 is MNHNS and CDR2 is SASEGT in the germline V gene. This CDR3 comprises 15 residues. CDR3 nucleotides: TGTGCCAGCAACAGACTAGCGGGAGCGAGGGAGACCCAGTACTTC. This codes for CASNRLAGARETQYF.

The rearrangement uses TRBV30 and TRBJ2-2; D is perhaps TRBD1 (5 bases). The ends were cut back, 3 bases at V and 10 bases at J, with 12 bases in the middle. The CDR3 spans 12 residues. The V gene's germline CDR1 is GTSNPN and CDR2 SVGIG (reference sequence). In DNA, the CDR3 is TGTGCCTGGAGCCAGGGCCTTAAGGAGCTGTTTTTT. It translates to CAWSQGLKELFF.

The rearrangement uses TRBV4-1 and TRBJ1-1; 7 nucleotides align to TRBD1. In germline, CDR1 is MGHRA, CDR2 YSYEKL. The junction had 6 bases not matched to a gene; V was cut back by 2 bases and J by 0 bases. This CDR3 is built from 16 residues. The CDR3 DNA follows: TGCGCCAGCAGCCAATTACTAGGACAGGTGAACACTGAAGCTTTCTTT. This sequence encodes CASSQLLGQVNTEAFF.

V usage is TRBV21-1 and J usage is TRBJ2-7; the DNA was not used to check the table's D call, TRBD2. TRBV21-1 is an annotated pseudogene. The CDR3 covers 15 residues. The CDR3 loop reads CASSNVAPHPFEQYF. CDR3 bases: TGTGCCAGCTCCAACGTAGCTCCCCATCCTTTCGAGCAGTACTTC.

This rearrangement joins TRBV15 to TRBJ2-3, with D uncertain. Germline V lookup: CDR1 LNHNV, CDR2 YYDKDF (reference sequence). This CDR3 is built from 12 residues. Trimming stripped 4 bases from V and 3 bases from J, with 5 bases between. CDR3 coding DNA: TGTGCCACCAGCATATTAACAGATACGCAGTATTTT. Residues: CATSILTDTQYF.